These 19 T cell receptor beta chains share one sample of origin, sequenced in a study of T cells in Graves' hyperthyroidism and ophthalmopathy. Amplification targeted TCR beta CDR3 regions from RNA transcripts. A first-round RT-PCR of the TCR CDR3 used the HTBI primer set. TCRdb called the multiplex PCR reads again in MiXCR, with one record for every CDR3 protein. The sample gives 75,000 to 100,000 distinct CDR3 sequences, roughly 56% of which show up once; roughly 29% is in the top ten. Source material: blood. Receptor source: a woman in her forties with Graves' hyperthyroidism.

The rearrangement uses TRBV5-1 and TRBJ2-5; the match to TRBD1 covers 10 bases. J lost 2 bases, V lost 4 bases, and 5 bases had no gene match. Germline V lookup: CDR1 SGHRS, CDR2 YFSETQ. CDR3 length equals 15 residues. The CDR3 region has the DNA TGCGCCAGCAGCAGACGGACAGGGGGGCAAGAGACCCAGTACTTC. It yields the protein CASSRRTGGQETQYF. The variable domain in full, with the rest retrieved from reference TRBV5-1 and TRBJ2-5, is KAGVTQTPRYLIKTRGQQVTLSCSPISGHRSVSWYQQTPGQGLQFLFEYFSETQRNKGNFPGRFSGRQFSNSRSEMNVSTLELGDSALYLCASSRRTGGQETQYFGPGTRLLVL.

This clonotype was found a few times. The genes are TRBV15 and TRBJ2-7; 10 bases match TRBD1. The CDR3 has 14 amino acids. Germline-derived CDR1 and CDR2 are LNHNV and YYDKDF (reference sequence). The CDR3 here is CASGVGTGDNEQYF. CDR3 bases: TGTGCTAGTGGCGTTGGGACAGGGGACAACGAGCAGTACTTC.

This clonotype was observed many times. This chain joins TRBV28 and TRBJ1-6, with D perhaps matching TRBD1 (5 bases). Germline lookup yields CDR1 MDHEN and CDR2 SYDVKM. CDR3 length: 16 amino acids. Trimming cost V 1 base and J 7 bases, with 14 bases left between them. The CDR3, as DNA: TGTGCCAGCAGTTTATCTCTCGCGGGGCCCAATTCACCCCTCCACTTT. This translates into CASSLSLAGPNSPLHF.

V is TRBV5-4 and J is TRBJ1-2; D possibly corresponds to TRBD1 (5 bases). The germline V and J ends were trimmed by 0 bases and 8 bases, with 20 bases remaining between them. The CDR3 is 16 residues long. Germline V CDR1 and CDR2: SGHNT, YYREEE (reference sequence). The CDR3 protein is CASSLGLSRGVIGYTF. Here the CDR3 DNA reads TGTGCCAGCAGCTTGGGATTATCGCGGGGGGTAATCGGCTACACCTTC. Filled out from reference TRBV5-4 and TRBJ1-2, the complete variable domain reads ETGVTQSPTHLIKTRGQQVTLRCSSQSGHNTVSWYQQALGQGPQFIFQYYREEENGRGNFPPRFSGLQFPNYSSELNVNALELDDSALYLCASSLGLSRGVIGYTFGSGTRLTVV.

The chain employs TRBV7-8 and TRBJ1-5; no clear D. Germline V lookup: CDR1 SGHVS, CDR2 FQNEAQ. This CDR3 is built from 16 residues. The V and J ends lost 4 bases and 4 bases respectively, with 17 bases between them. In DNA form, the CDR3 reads TGTGCCAGCAGCTCCCGATTTAGTGGGATGAATCAGCCCCAGCATTTT. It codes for CASSSRFSGMNQPQHF.

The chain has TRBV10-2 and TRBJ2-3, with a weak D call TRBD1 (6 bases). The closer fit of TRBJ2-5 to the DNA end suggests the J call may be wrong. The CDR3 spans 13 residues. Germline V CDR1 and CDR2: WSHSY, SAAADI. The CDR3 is CASSGNREGTQYF. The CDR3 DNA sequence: TGCGCCAGCAGTGGGAACAGGGAAGGGACCCAGTACTTC.

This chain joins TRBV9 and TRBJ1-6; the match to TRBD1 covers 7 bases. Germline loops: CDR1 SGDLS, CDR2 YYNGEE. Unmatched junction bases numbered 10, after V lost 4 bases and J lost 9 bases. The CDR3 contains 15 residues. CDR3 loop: CASSPLTGMGSPLHF. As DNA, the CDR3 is TGTGCCAGCAGCCCACTGACAGGGATGGGTTCACCCCTCCACTTT.

The CDR3 DNA sequence: TGTGCCACCAGCAGAGATCGCGGCAGGGAGGATGGCTACACCTTC. Translating it yields CATSRDRGREDGYTF. The chain recombines TRBV15 with TRBJ1-2; D possibly corresponds to TRBD1 (5 bases). The CDR3 has 15 residues. Between the trimmed V and J ends, which lost 0 bases and 6 bases, there was a span of 14 bases. From germline, CDR1 is LNHNV and CDR2 YYDKDF (reference sequence). Based on the CDR3 plus reference TRBV15 and TRBJ1-2, the full variable domain is DAMVIQNPRYQVTQFGKPVTLSCSQTLNHNVMYWYQQKSSQAPKLLFHYYDKDFNNEADTPDNFQSRRPNTSFCFLDIRSPGLGDTAMYLCATSRDRGREDGYTFGSGTRLTVV.

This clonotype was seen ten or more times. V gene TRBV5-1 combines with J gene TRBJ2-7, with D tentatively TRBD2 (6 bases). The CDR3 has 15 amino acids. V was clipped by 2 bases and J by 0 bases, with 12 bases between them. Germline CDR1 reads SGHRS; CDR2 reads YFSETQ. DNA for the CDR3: TGCGCCAGCAGCTTAGGCGGGGCGAGCTCCTACGAGCAGTACTTC. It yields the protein CASSLGGASSYEQYF.

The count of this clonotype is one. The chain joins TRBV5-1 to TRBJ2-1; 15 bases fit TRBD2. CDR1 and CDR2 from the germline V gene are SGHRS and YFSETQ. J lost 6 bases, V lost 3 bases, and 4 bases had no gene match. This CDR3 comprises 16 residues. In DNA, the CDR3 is TGCGCCAGCAGCTCCGGACTAGCGGGAGGGGGCAATGAGCAGTTCTTC. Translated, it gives CASSSGLAGGGNEQFF.

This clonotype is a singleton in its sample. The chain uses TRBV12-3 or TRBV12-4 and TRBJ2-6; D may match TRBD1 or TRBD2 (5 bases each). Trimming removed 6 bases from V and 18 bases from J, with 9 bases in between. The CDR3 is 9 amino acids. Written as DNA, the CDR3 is TGTGCCAGCAGCTTGGGACGGACTTTC. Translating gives CASSLGRTF.

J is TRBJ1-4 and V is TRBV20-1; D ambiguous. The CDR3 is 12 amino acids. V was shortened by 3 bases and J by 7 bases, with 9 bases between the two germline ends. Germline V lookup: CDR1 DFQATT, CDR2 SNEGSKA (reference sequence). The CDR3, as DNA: TGCAGTGCTAGTCATTCAAGTGAAAAACTGTTTTTT. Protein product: CSASHSSEKLFF.

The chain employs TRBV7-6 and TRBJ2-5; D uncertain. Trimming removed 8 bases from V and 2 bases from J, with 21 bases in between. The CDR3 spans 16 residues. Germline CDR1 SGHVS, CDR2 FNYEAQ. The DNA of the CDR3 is TGTGCCAGCTCACCACCCACTGGCCGGCCTCAAGAGACCCAGTACTTC. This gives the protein CASSPPTGRPQETQYF.

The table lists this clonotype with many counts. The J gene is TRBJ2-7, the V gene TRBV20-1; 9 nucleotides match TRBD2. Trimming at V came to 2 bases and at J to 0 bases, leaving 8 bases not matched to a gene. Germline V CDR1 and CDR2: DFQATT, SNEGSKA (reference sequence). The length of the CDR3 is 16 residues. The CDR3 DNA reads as TGCAGTGCTAGAACGCCGGGACTAGCAGGCTCCTACGAGCAGTACTTC. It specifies CSARTPGLAGSYEQYF.

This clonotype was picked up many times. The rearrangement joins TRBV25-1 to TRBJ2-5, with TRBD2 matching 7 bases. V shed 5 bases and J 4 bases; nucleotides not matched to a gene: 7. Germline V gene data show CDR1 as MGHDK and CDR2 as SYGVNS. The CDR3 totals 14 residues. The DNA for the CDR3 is TGTGCCAGCAGTCCCCTCAGGGAGGGAGAGACCCAGTACTTC. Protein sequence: CASSPLREGETQYF.

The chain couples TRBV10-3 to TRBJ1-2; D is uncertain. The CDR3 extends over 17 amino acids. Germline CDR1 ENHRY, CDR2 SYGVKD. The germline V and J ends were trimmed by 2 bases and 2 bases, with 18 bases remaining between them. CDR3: CAISEAPRVSANYGYTF. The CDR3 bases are TGTGCCATCAGTGAGGCTCCTAGGGTCTCTGCAAACTATGGCTACACCTTC.

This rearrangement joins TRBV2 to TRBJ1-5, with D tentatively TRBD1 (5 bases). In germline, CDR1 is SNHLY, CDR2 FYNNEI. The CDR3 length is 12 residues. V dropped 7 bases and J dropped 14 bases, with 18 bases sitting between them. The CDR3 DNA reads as TGTGCCAGCAACGGGGCGGCATTCCACGAGCATTTT. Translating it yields CASNGAAFHEHF.

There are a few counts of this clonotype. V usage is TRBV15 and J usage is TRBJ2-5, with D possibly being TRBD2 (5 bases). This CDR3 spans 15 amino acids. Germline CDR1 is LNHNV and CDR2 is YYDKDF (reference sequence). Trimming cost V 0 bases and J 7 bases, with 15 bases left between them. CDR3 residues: CATSRDQRTVGTQYF. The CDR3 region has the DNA TGTGCCACCAGCAGAGACCAGCGGACTGTCGGGACCCAGTACTTC.

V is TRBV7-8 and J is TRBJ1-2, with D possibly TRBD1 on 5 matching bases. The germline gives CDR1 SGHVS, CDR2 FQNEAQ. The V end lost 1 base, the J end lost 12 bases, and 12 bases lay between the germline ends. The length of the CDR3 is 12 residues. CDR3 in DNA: TGTGCCAGCAGCTTAGGGAGGGGAACGAACACCTTC. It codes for CASSLGRGTNTF.